This record concerns one TCR beta chain sequence. This clonotype was detected only a few times. Its antigen specificity is not known. Qualities for individual bases were not recorded, and no much larger clone is one base off. The receptor library was made with RT-PCR. Sequencing was carried out with an Illumina HiSeq 2500. Using fastp at Q25 and MiXCR, TCRdb reprocessed the public reads and kept productive beta chains. Here each entry gathers all rows of one CDR3 protein and keeps the most common genes and DNA. For this sample the table gives 490,000 or so distinct CDR3 sequences, of which 7.5% to 8.5% were detected only once. In total, the top ten clones hold 13% of the sample. These data originate in a study of response to subunit inactivated influenza vaccine (dated by TCRdb to the late 2010s). In terms of the full investigation: Deep quantitative T cell receptor repertoire profiling was used in the study to track responses to a trivalent subunit inactivated influenza vaccine.

Study-level results and caveats: It was suggested by the authors that each seasonal influenza vaccination may recruit only a limited number of new T cells.

The cysteine opens and the phenylalanine closes a CDR3 of 18 amino acids. Only the CDR3 portion is preserved as DNA: 54 bases, with reading frame beginning at the first base. The V end loses 4 bases and the J end loses 0 bases, and a stretch of 20 bases separates them. The germline V gene yields MGHRA for CDR1 and YSYEKL for CDR2. The sequence is built from TRBV4-1 and TRBJ2-3; TRBD2 is perhaps the D gene, given 5 matching bases. The clonotype originates from a man aged 50-75 years who received an inactivated influenza vaccine. Donor details come from another sample of the same person, matched by shared clones. This sample comprised PBMCs from blood, obtained less than 25 months after vaccination. The base sequence is TGCGCCAGCAGCCCCCGACTATTTCCATCCAGCAGCACAGATACGCAGTATTTT. It translates to CASSPRLFPSSSTDTQYF.